This TCR beta chain was recorded in a study of cytomegalovirus exposure and HLA in healthy donors. The ends were cut back, 2 bases at V and 7 bases at J, with 3 bases in the middle. Germline V CDR1 and CDR2: SGHRS, YFSETQ. The CDR3 spans 11 residues. On this clone: Its target is unknown.

The PCR made use of 60 Vbeta and 13 Jbeta primers. This table comes from immunoSEQ multiplex PCR, and its TCRdb copy is limited to in-frame clones, with some not included. Of roughly 150,000 clones listed, roughly 88% are singletons. Donors consisted of healthy bone marrow donors. Findings and caveats of the study: Usually a TCR sequence was rare, but some public TCRs were found in many donors. Using the classifier, cytomegalovirus status was reportedly diagnosed with high specificity and sensitivity.

What was sequenced was PBMCs. The V gene is TRBV5-1, the J gene TRBJ2-2; D call uncertain. The clonotype originates from a woman aged 18-35 years in good health and CMV-seronegative. The CDR3 sequence: CASSFGGELFF. The CDR3 DNA is TGCGCCAGCAGCTTCGGCGGGGAGCTGTTTTTT.